A selection of T cell receptor beta chains follows, all from one sample in a study of shared clonotypes between healthy human individuals. Libraries were prepared by immunoSEQ multiplex PCR; TCRdb keeps only in-frame clonotypes and omits some of them. The repertoire holds more than 2 million clones, with around 93% as singletons. Sequences were obtained from naive CD8+ T cells from PBMCs. The origin of the receptors is a man aged 18 to 30 in good health. Some clones in this sample may be carry-over from other donors' samples. Each CDR3 is given with its conserved first and last residue. The order of the fields is clone size, D gene, V gene, J gene, CDR3 DNA, CDR3 protein. D genes are given only for firm matches. Size is omitted from some rows. Given values are once, few, many or a class for expanded clones.

size: NA
D: NA
V: TRBV27
J: TRBJ2-7
DNA: TGTGCCAGCAGGGCCGACTGGCCCAGTGCGAAAGACGAGCAGTACTTC
CDR3: CASRADWPSAKDEQYF

size: NA
D: TRBD2
V: TRBV19
J: TRBJ2-3
DNA: TGTGCCAGTAGTATTACCCAAAGCGGGAGAAGCACAGATACGCAGTATTTT
CDR3: CASSITQSGRSTDTQYF

size: NA
D: NA
V: TRBV28
J: TRBJ2-4
DNA: TGTGCCAGCACATTGGGGCGAGGACCCAAAAACATTCAGTACTTC
CDR3: CASTLGRGPKNIQYF

size: NA
D: NA
V: TRBV29-1
J: TRBJ1-4
DNA: TGCAGCGTTGAAGATCGGACCAGGGCAAATGAAAAACTGTTTTTT
CDR3: CSVEDRTRANEKLFF

size: NA
D: TRBD2
V: TRBV9
J: TRBJ2-1
DNA: TGTGCCAGCAGCGTAGTAACGGGAGGGCCTATCAATGAGCAGTTCTTC
CDR3: CASSVVTGGPINEQFF

size: NA
D: NA
V: TRBV27
J: TRBJ2-1
DNA: TGTGCCAGCAGTTTATCGGGTCCTTTCCCCAATGAGCAGTTCTTC
CDR3: CASSLSGPFPNEQFF

size: NA
D: NA
V: TRBV4-3
J: TRBJ2-1
DNA: TGCGCCAGCAGCCATGGACGACTATCCTCCTACAATGAGCAGTTCTTC
CDR3: CASSHGRLSSYNEQFF

size: NA
D: TRBD2
V: TRBV5-4
J: TRBJ2-7
DNA: TGTGCCAGCAGCGCGGGACTAGCGGGAGTAGGCTACGAGCAGTACTTC
CDR3: CASSAGLAGVGYEQYF

size: NA
D: NA
V: TRBV4-1
J: TRBJ1-5
DNA: TGCGCCAGCAGCCACTCTATGGGGCAGCCCCAGCATTTT
CDR3: CASSHSMGQPQHF

size: NA
D: TRBD1
V: TRBV27
J: TRBJ2-3
DNA: TGTGCCAGCACAACTTCCCGGGACAGGGATTTAAATACGCAGTATTTT
CDR3: CASTTSRDRDLNTQYF

size: NA
D: NA
V: TRBV7-2
J: TRBJ2-5
DNA: TGTGCCAGCAGCTTAGATGACAGCCGGGAGACCCAGTACTTC
CDR3: CASSLDDSRETQYF

size: NA
D: NA
V: TRBV28
J: TRBJ2-7
DNA: TGTGCCAGCAGTTTAGACCTCGGGGGACCCTACGAGCAGTACTTC
CDR3: CASSLDLGGPYEQYF

size: NA
D: TRBD2
V: TRBV5-6
J: TRBJ2-1
DNA: TGTGCCAGCAGCTTGGCATTAGCGGGAGATCTTAGTGAGCAGTTCTTC
CDR3: CASSLALAGDLSEQFF

size: NA
D: NA
V: TRBV27
J: TRBJ1-1
DNA: TGTGCCAGCAGGGATCAGGGGAATCTAATGAACACTGAAGCTTTCTTT
CDR3: CASRDQGNLMNTEAFF

size: NA
D: NA
V: TRBV4-3
J: TRBJ2-1
DNA: TGCGCCAGCAGCCAAGATGGGGTTAGCCACAATGAGCAGTTCTTC
CDR3: CASSQDGVSHNEQFF

size: NA
D: NA
V: TRBV28
J: TRBJ2-1
DNA: TGTGCCAGCCGCGGTTACTCCTACAATGAGCAGTTCTTC
CDR3: CASRGYSYNEQFF

size: NA
D: NA
V: TRBV5-6
J: TRBJ1-1
DNA: TGTGCCAGCAGCTCCAGCAGGGTAAGGTACACTGAAGCTTTCTTT
CDR3: CASSSSRVRYTEAFF

size: NA
D: TRBD1
V: TRBV7-6
J: TRBJ2-5
DNA: TGTGCCAGCAGCCTCGGACAGGGTAGGGACCAGTACTTC
CDR3: CASSLGQGRDQYF

size: NA
D: NA
V: TRBV27
J: TRBJ1-1
DNA: TGTGCCAGCAGTCTCGGACTAATGAACACTGAAGCTTTCTTT
CDR3: CASSLGLMNTEAFF

size: NA
D: NA
V: TRBV6-1
J: TRBJ2-7
DNA: TGTGCCAGCAGTGAAAGCATTGGGGGGGGAGTTACCGGGACAACTGCAGTCAGGCAGTACTTC
CDR3: CASSESIGGGVTGTTAVRQYF

size: NA
D: NA
V: TRBV4-2
J: TRBJ2-7
DNA: TGTGCCAGCAGCCAAGATGAGGGCTACCTCTCCTACGAGCAGTACTTC
CDR3: CASSQDEGYLSYEQYF

size: once
D: TRBD1
V: TRBV28
J: TRBJ1-4
DNA: TGTGCCAGCAGTTTAGCACAGGGGATGGGTGAAAAACTGTTTTTT
CDR3: CASSLAQGMGEKLFF

size: NA
D: TRBD1
V: TRBV7-8
J: TRBJ2-7
DNA: TGTGCCAGCAGCCCCTGGGACAGAGTCTCCTACGAGCAGTACTTC
CDR3: CASSPWDRVSYEQYF

size: once
D: NA
V: TRBV15
J: TRBJ1-4
DNA: TGTGCCACCAGCAGAGTAGAAGCAACTAATGAAAAACTGTTTTTT
CDR3: CATSRVEATNEKLFF

size: few
D: NA
V: TRBV27
J: TRBJ2-7
DNA: TGTGCCAGCAGTTTAGGGGGAACCTACGAGCAGTACTTC
CDR3: CASSLGGTYEQYF

size: NA
D: NA
V: TRBV11-2
J: TRBJ1-5
DNA: TGTGCCAGCAGCTTAGGGCCAGGGTCTAGCAATCAGCCCCAGCATTTT
CDR3: CASSLGPGSSNQPQHF

size: NA
D: NA
V: TRBV6-5
J: TRBJ1-1
DNA: TGTGCCAGCAGTTACGGTTTGGGGAACACTGAAGCTTTCTTT
CDR3: CASSYGLGNTEAFF

size: NA
D: NA
V: TRBV6-5
J: TRBJ1-1
DNA: TGTGCCAGCAGTTACGGGGCTGGGAACACTGAAGCTTTCTTT
CDR3: CASSYGAGNTEAFF

size: once
D: TRBD2
V: TRBV7-9
J: TRBJ2-5
DNA: TGTGCCAGCAGCTTTCGTAGCGGGAGGGAGGAGACCCAGTACTTC
CDR3: CASSFRSGREETQYF

size: NA
D: NA
V: TRBV2
J: TRBJ2-3
DNA: TGTGCCATCCTTGGGCCAAAGGATACGCAGTATTTT
CDR3: CAILGPKDTQYF

size: NA
D: NA
V: TRBV7-2
J: TRBJ2-1
DNA: TGTGCCAGCAGGCCCCCCACGAGCTCCTACAATGAGCAGTTCTTC
CDR3: CASRPPTSSYNEQFF

size: NA
D: TRBD2
V: TRBV5-1
J: TRBJ2-1
DNA: TGCGCCAGCAGCGGGGCAGGGACTAGCTTATTTTCTAGCTCCTACAATGAGCAGTTCTTC
CDR3: CASSGAGTSLFSSSYNEQFF

size: NA
D: TRBD2
V: TRBV11-2
J: TRBJ2-5
DNA: TGTGCCAGCAGCTTACGACTAGCGATCAAAGAGACCCAGTACTTC
CDR3: CASSLRLAIKETQYF

size: NA
D: TRBD1
V: TRBV7-8
J: TRBJ2-3
DNA: TGTGCCAGCAGCTTAGCTGGGACAGCGAGCACAGATACGCAGTATTTT
CDR3: CASSLAGTASTDTQYF

size: NA
D: NA
V: TRBV7-9
J: TRBJ2-2
DNA: TGTGCCAGCAGCTTTGGCACCGGGGAGCTGTTTTTT
CDR3: CASSFGTGELFF

size: NA
D: NA
V: TRBV9
J: TRBJ2-2
DNA: TGTGCCAGCAGCGCTTTCGGGGGCGGGGAGCTGTTTTTT
CDR3: CASSAFGGGELFF